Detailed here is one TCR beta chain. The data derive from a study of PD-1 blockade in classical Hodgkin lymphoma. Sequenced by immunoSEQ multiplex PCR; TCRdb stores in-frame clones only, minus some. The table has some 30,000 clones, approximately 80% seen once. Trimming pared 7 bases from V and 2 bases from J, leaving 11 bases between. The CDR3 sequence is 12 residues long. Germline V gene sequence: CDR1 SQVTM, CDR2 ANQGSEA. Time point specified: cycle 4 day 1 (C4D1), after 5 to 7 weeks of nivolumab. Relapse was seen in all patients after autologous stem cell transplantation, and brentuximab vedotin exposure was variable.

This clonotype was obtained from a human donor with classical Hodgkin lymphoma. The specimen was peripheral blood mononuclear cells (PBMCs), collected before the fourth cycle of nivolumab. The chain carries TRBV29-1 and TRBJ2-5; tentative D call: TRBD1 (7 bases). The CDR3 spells CSAAGQQETQYF. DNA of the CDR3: TGCAGCGCTGCGGGACAGCAAGAGACCCAGTACTTC.